The 10 T cell receptor beta chains listed next were all sequenced from one sample in a study of tumour-infiltrating T cells in Burkitt lymphoma. Data came from immunoSEQ multiplex PCR; TCRdb stores just in-frame clones and leaves some out. In the table there are 13,000 to 15,000 clones, 60% to 80% of which are singletons. The sequenced sample was tumor tissue. The receptors here all came from a human donor with diffuse large B-cell lymphoma.

J is TRBJ1-2 and V is TRBV27, with D possibly TRBD1 on 5 matching bases. This CDR3 spans 13 amino acids. CDR1 and CDR2 (germline): MNHEY, SMNVEV (reference sequence). The V and J ends lost 1 base and 8 bases respectively, with 11 bases between them. CDR3: CASSLWGGSGYTF. The CDR3 DNA reads TGTGCCAGCAGTTTATGGGGGGGGTCCGGCTACACCTTC.

The chain joins TRBV29-1 to TRBJ1-2; 8 nucleotides match TRBD1. Per germline, CDR1 SQVTM and CDR2 ANQGSEA. The CDR3 is made up of 13 amino acids. Trimming cost V 4 bases and J 4 bases; bases outside gene matches: 5. The chain's CDR3 is CSVAGQAPYGYTF. The CDR3 coding sequence is TGCAGCGTTGCGGGACAGGCGCCCTATGGCTACACCTTC.

The genes are TRBV11-3 and TRBJ2-6; 13 bases align to TRBD2. The J segment lost 2 bases and the V segment lost 2 bases, leaving 6 bases of the junction unmatched. Germline V CDR1 and CDR2: SGHNT, YENEEA. CDR3 length: 19 residues. CDR3 sequence reads: CASSLSRGLAGAGANVLTF. DNA for the CDR3: TGTGCCAGCAGCTTATCTAGAGGACTAGCGGGAGCTGGGGCCAACGTCCTGACTTTC.

This chain joins TRBV13 and TRBJ2-7, with D possibly being TRBD2 (6 bases). The germline gives CDR1 PRHDT, CDR2 FYEKMQ (reference sequence). The CDR3 has 15 residues. Trimming stripped 5 bases from V and 2 bases from J, with 16 bases between. The CDR3 loop reads CASSPPRDSPYEQYV. The DNA of the CDR3 is TGTGCCAGCAGCCCCCCCCGGGACTCCCCCTACGAGCAGTACGTC.

The genes are TRBV5-1 and TRBJ2-5; possible D gene TRBD1, 6 bases. The CDR3 has 14 amino acids. The germline V and J ends were trimmed by 4 bases and 0 bases, with 10 bases remaining between them. The germline V gene has CDR1 SGHRS and CDR2 YFSETQ. The CDR3 spells CASSAGTNQETQYF. The CDR3 nucleotides read TGCGCCAGCAGCGCCGGGACAAACCAAGAGACCCAGTACTTC.

V and J are TRBV5-4 and TRBJ2-7; D perhaps matches TRBD2 (6 bases). The CDR3 sequence is 15 residues long. Germline CDR1 reads SGHNT; CDR2 reads YYREEE (reference sequence). V was cut by 2 bases and J by 3 bases, with 15 bases left in between. In DNA form, the CDR3 reads TGTGCCAGCAGCTTCCAGCTGGGAGGTCTCTACGAGCAGTACTTC. Residues: CASSFQLGGLYEQYF.

The J gene is TRBJ1-2, the V gene TRBV27; TRBD1 might be the D (6 bases). With 5 bases removed from V and 5 bases from J, the gap between germline ends came to 15 bases. CDR1 is MNHEY and CDR2 is SMNVEV in the germline V gene (reference sequence). The CDR3 contains 14 residues. The CDR3 DNA is TGTGCCAGCAGTCCGAGGACAGATCCATATGGCTACACCTTC. Its protein product is CASSPRTDPYGYTF.

In nucleotides, the CDR3 is TGTGCCAGCTCACGGCAGGGGGAAAACACTGAAGCTTTCTTT. Amino acids: CASSRQGENTEAFF. The genes are TRBV18 and TRBJ1-1; 7 nucleotides align to TRBD1. With V trimmed by 4 bases and J by 2 bases, 4 bases remained unmatched. CDR1 is KGHSH and CDR2 is LQKENI in the germline V gene. The CDR3 extends over 14 amino acids.

This clone has just one count. The CDR3 protein is CASSCGQVYEQYV. CDR3 nucleotide sequence: TGCGCCAGCAGCTGCGGACAGGTCTACGAGCAGTACGTC. The chain combines TRBV5-1 with TRBJ2-7; 7 nucleotides line up with TRBD1. Trimming at V came to 3 bases and at J to 3 bases, leaving 3 bases not matched to a gene. This CDR3 is built from 13 residues. Germline assignment: CDR1 SGHRS and CDR2 YFSETQ.

This clone showed up just a few times. V gene TRBV18 combines with J gene TRBJ1-1, with unresolved D. CDR1 and CDR2 (germline): KGHSH, LQKENI. The germline V and J ends were trimmed by 4 bases and 2 bases, with 8 bases remaining between them. This CDR3 has 13 residues. In DNA form, the CDR3 reads TGTGCCAGCTCACAAAGCACCAACACTGAAGCTTTCTTT. It is translated as CASSQSTNTEAFF.